This paragraph covers one T cell receptor (beta chain) sequence. No antigen is known for it. Per-base qualities were not stored, and no clone one base away is much larger. Explained via the paper, the time point label denotes: pre-treatment sample, taken before nivolumab and TIL therapy. A phase I trial run at two centers enrolled adults with stage 4 NSCLC between late 2017 and 2020. The samples were obtained from a phase I trial that was single-arm and open-label and tested tumor-infiltrating lymphocyte therapy combined with nivolumab in advanced non-small cell lung cancer. Blood mononuclear cells were isolated from EDTA tubes by Ficoll gradient and were snap-frozen as pellets, and DNA was extracted with a Qiagen mini-prep kit. This entry comes from a study of TIL therapy for anti-PD-1-resistant metastatic lung cancer (dated by TCRdb to the early 2020s). As for the study more broadly: Before any PD-1/PD-L1 blockade was given, tumors were harvested, nivolumab was then administered, and patients who progressed went on to receive lymphodepletion, an infusion of expanded TIL, and IL-2. Enrolled patients had a median age of around 51 years (range roughly 38-80) and a median tumor PD-L1 proportion score of less than 7.5%. T cell receptor beta sequencing of tumor and peripheral blood served to follow clonotypes across the tumor, the expanded TIL product, and serial blood samples. A median non-synonymous tumor mutation burden of approximately 1.5 mutations per megabase was determined across the cohort by whole-exome sequencing. The cohort was predominantly lung adenocarcinoma, with a few EGFR-mutant and two ALK-rearranged tumors, and half of patients were current or former smokers. Beyond this particular receptor, the publication reports: Infused TIL clonotypes partially replaced the baseline peripheral repertoire then decayed over months, with no apparent association between persistence and response. The study protocol defined all tumor marker inferences as exploratory. Because the cohort was highly selected, with more treatment-naive, never-smoker and oncogene-addicted patients than is typical, generalizability is limited.

From its cysteine to its phenylalanine, the CDR3 spans 16 amino acids. The only DNA kept is the CDR3, 48 bases in frame from the first base. TCR beta CDR3 regions were amplified from genomic DNA with the immunoSEQ v3 hsTCRB kit using bias-controlled multiplex PCR. The TCR libraries were sequenced on an Illumina NextSeq 500 to about 1.8 million read pairs for survey level or roughly 4.5-6.5 million read pairs for deep level. As for how the authors treated the data: V, D and J genes were assigned, non-productive sequences were removed, and clonality was reported by immunoSEQ Analyzer software. To compare repertoires between infused TIL and blood, productive Simpson clonality was used along with the Morisita overlap index of productive TRB rearrangements. For each clone in blood, the absolute clonotype count was estimated by multiplying the lymphocyte count by the CD3+ fraction and by the clone's productive frequency. Imported from immuneACCESS, the table was reduced by TCRdb to in-frame sequences with V and J called. These copies leave out some clones; in studies compared against another copy, an unresolved V gene accounts for under half, and the cause of the remainder is not known. V, J and clone size derive from that table, while D and trimming were established from the DNA sequence. Recorded for this sample are tens of thousands of clones; around 76% of them occurred a single time. The top ten clones comprise roughly 7.3% of the sample.

The sequence links TRBV21-1 to TRBJ2-2; the D call TRBD2 from the table was never checked on the DNA. TRBV21-1 is recorded as a pseudogene. Sequenced here: blood, sampled at baseline. The clonotype originates from a person between 30 and 80 years old with non-small cell lung cancer. The sequence in DNA is TGTGCCAGCAACCGGGACGGGACTAGCTCCCCCGGGGAGCTGTTTTTT. Its product reads: CASNRDGTSSPGELFF.